The 7 T cell receptor beta chains presented below share a single source sample, sequenced in a study of memory CD4+ T cells and cytomegalovirus serostatus. Clones were read by immunoSEQ multiplex PCR, and TCRdb kept only the in-frame ones, dropping some. This sample has about 58,000 clones, with under 90% found just once. Single viable CD3+CD4+CD8-CD45RO+ cells were sorted as the memory CD4+ T cells. Sequenced: memory CD4+ T cells from blood. These receptors came from an adult in good health and CMV-seronegative. Some clones in this sample may be carry-over from other donors' samples.

This rearrangement joins TRBV2 to TRBJ1-1; no clear D gene. CDR3 length: 10 residues. The V end was cut by 5 bases, the J end by 2 bases, with 0 bases between. Germline values: CDR1 SNHLY, CDR2 FYNNEI. The CDR3 is CASSNTEAFF. CDR3 bases: TGTGCCAGCAGTAACACTGAAGCTTTCTTT. Filled out from reference TRBV2 and TRBJ1-1, the complete variable domain reads EPEVTQTPSHQVTQMGQEVILRCVPISNHLYFYWYRQILGQKVEFLVSFYNNEISEKSEIFDDQFSVERPDGSNFTLKIRSTKLEDSAMYFCASSNTEAFFGQGTRLTVV.

V is TRBV27 and J is TRBJ1-1; 8 bases align to TRBD1. Germline V gives CDR1 MNHEY, CDR2 SMNVEV (reference sequence). V dropped 5 bases and J dropped 0; count of bases not matched to a gene: 11. The CDR3 contains 17 residues. The CDR3 DNA is TGTGCCAGCAGTCTGAGACAGGGGTCCAATTTGAACACTGAAGCTTTCTTT. Translating it yields CASSLRQGSNLNTEAFF.

Only a few counts were recorded for this clone. V and J are TRBV9 and TRBJ1-4, with D hard to call. The length of the CDR3 is 13 residues. V was trimmed by 3 bases and J by 7 bases, leaving 10 bases between them. Germline V gene data show CDR1 as SGDLS and CDR2 as YYNGEE. The CDR3 DNA reads TGTGCCAGCAGCGGAGAAATGGTTGAAAAACTGTTTTTT. It yields the protein CASSGEMVEKLFF.

This chain joins TRBV28 and TRBJ2-7; 11 nucleotides line up with TRBD2. Germline V gene sequence: CDR1 MDHEN, CDR2 SYDVKM. CDR3 length: 14 residues. With V trimmed by 7 bases and J by 3 bases, 5 bases remained unmatched. The DNA for the CDR3 is TGTGCCAGCAAGGGACTAGCGGCATTCTACGAGCAGTACTTC. Translation gives CASKGLAAFYEQYF.

The chain joins TRBV14 to TRBJ1-1; D uncertain. This CDR3 contains 15 residues. V was trimmed by 2 bases and J by 1 base, leaving 11 bases between them. CDR1 and CDR2 (germline): SGHDN, FVKESK. The CDR3 spells CASSQRGNKNTEAFF. CDR3 nucleotide sequence: TGTGCCAGCAGCCAACGCGGCAATAAGAACACTGAAGCTTTCTTT.

CDR3 nucleotide sequence: TGTGCCAGCAGCTACCGGGACAGGGACTCACCCCTCCACTTT. It yields the protein CASSYRDRDSPLHF. The gene calls are TRBV5-4 and TRBJ1-6, with 9 bases identical to TRBD1. Germline CDR1 SGHNT, CDR2 YYREEE (reference sequence). The V and J ends lost 3 bases and 10 bases, in that order; junction bases with no gene match: 5. The CDR3 covers 14 residues.

The chain links TRBV18 to TRBJ1-1; D perhaps matches TRBD1 (6 bases). The CDR3 runs 14 residues. CDR1 is KGHSH and CDR2 is LQKENI in the germline V gene. V was clipped by 2 bases and J by 6 bases, with 13 bases between them. CDR3 region: CASSPTNGQPEAFF. The CDR3 DNA is TGTGCCAGCTCACCAACTAATGGACAGCCTGAAGCTTTCTTT.